Listed below are T cell receptor beta chains from one sample, sequenced in a study of CD8 T cells in Susac syndrome. TCRdb analysed the immunoSEQ multiplex PCR reads with MiXCR anew, one entry per CDR3 protein. Here the sample spans around 280,000 distinct CDR3 sequences, 90% to 95% being singletons. The sample consisted of CD4+ T cells from PBMCs. These receptors came from a human donor with multiple sclerosis. Both conserved end residues are part of each CDR3. D genes are given only for firm matches. Expanded clones are given a class, and other clones once, few, many or no size at all.

clone size	D gene	CDR3 length	J gene	V gene	CDR3 protein	CDR3 DNA
.	.	14	TRBJ1-1	TRBV14	CASSQAGHNTEAFF	TGTGCCAGCAGCCAAGCGGGACATAACACTGAAGCTTTCTTT
.	.	16	TRBJ2-5	TRBV19	CASSKLPTGLQETQYF	TGTGCCAGTAGTAAGCTCCCAACGGGACTCCAAGAGACCCAGTACTTC
.	.	14	TRBJ1-4	TRBV14	CASSQDMGTEKLFF	TGTGCCAGCAGCCAAGATATGGGTACGGAAAAACTGTTTTTT
few	.	12	TRBJ1-1	TRBV29-1	CSVAGLYTEAFF	TGCAGCGTTGCAGGGTTGTACACTGAAGCTTTCTTT
.	.	15	TRBJ1-1	TRBV2	CASRTSGMGNTEAFF	TGTGCCAGCAGAACCTCAGGGATGGGGAACACTGAAGCTTTCTTT
.	.	14	TRBJ2-3	TRBV23-1	CASDLGVNTDTQYF	TGCGCCAGCGACTTGGGAGTAAACACAGATACGCAGTATTTT
once	.	16	TRBJ2-1	TRBV7-3	CASSSGGGLRNNEQFF	TGTGCCAGCAGCTCTGGAGGGGGTCTGCGTAACAATGAGCAGTTCTTC
once	TRBD2	15	TRBJ2-1	TRBV12-3/TRBV12-4	CASSFRVGRYNEQFF	TGTGCCAGCAGTTTCCGGGTCGGGAGGTACAATGAGCAGTTCTTC
once	.	14	TRBJ1-2	TRBV4-3	CASSQAHRDYGYTF	TGCGCCAGCAGCCAAGCACACAGGGACTATGGCTACACCTTC
.	TRBD2	16	TRBJ2-3	TRBV9	CASSTRLAGGPDTQYF	TGTGCCAGCAGCACCCGACTAGCGGGGGGACCAGATACGCAGTATTTT
.	.	16	TRBJ1-1	TRBV6-2/TRBV6-3	CASSYRGGSTHTEAFF	TGTGCCAGCAGTTATCGGGGGGGCTCAACTCACACTGAAGCTTTCTTT
.	.	12	TRBJ2-5	TRBV3-1	CASSRVQETQYF	TGTGCCAGCTCTCGGGTCCAAGAGACCCAGTACTTC
.	TRBD2	16	TRBJ2-1	TRBV7-9	CASSLARLAGADEQFF	TGTGCCAGCAGCTTAGCGCGGCTAGCGGGAGCGGATGAGCAGTTCTTC
.	TRBD1	15	TRBJ1-5	TRBV19	CASKPGQGSHSAQHF	TGTGCCAGCAAGCCGGGACAGGGGTCTCATTCGGCCCAGCATTTT